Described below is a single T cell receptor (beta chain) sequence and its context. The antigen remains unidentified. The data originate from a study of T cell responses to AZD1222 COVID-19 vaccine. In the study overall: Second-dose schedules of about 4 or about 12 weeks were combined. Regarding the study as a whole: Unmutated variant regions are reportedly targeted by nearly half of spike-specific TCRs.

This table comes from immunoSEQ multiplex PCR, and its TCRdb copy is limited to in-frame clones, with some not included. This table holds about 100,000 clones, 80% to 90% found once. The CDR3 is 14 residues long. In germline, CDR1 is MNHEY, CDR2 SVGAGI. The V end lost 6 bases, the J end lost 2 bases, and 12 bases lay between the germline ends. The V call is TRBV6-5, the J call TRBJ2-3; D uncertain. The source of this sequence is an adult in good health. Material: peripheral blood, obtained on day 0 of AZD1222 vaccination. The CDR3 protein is CASRPPAVTDTQYF. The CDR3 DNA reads TGTGCCAGCAGACCCCCCGCGGTCACAGATACGCAGTATTTT.